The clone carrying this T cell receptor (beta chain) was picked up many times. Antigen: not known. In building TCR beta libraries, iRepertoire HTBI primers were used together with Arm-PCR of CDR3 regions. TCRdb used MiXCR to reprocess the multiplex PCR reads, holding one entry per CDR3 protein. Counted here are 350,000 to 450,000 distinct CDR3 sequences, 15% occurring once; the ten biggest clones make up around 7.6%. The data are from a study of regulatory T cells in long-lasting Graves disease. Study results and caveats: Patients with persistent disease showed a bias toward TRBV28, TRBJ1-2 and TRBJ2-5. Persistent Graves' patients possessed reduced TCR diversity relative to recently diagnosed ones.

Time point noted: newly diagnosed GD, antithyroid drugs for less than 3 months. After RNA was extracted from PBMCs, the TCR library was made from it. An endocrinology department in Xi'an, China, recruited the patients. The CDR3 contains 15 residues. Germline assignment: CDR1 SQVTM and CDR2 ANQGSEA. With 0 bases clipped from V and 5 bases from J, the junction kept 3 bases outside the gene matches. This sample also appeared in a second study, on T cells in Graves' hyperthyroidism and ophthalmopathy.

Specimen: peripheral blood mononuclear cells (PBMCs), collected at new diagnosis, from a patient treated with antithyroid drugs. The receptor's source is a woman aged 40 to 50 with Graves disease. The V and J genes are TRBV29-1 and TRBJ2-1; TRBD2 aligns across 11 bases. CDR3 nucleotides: TGCAGCGTTGAAGACCGACTAGCGGGAAACAATGAGCAGTTCTTC. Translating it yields CSVEDRLAGNNEQFF.